A single sample gave rise to the 3 T cell receptor beta chains below, sequenced in a study of cytotoxic CD8 clonotypes in ibrutinib-treated CLL. Sequencing was performed with immunoSEQ multiplex PCR; in TCRdb, only in-frame clones are kept and a portion is missing. Of about 200,000 clones in the sample, more than 65% were seen once. The material was PBMCs, obtained after 12 months of ibrutinib treatment. These receptor sequences come from a human donor with chronic lymphocytic leukemia.

The rearrangement uses TRBV30 and TRBJ2-3, with a possible D match to TRBD2 (7 bases). Germline V gene lookup returns CDR1 GTSNPN and CDR2 SVGIG (reference sequence). V dropped 4 bases and J dropped 2 bases, with 16 bases sitting between them. There are 15 residues in the CDR3. The CDR3 DNA follows: TGTGCCTGGAACGCGCTCGGGGGGCACACAGATACGCAGTATTTT. This gives the protein CAWNALGGHTDTQYF.

J is TRBJ1-2 and V is TRBV28, with D possibly TRBD1 on 5 matching bases. V lost 2 bases and J lost 7, with 14 bases in between. Germline CDR1 and CDR2: MDHEN and SYDVKM. The CDR3 covers 14 residues. The CDR3 loop is CASSLKEGMGGYTF. In nucleotides, the CDR3 is TGTGCCAGCAGTTTAAAAGAGGGGATGGGTGGCTACACCTTC.

The chain couples TRBV9 to TRBJ1-3, with D unresolved. The CDR3 loop spans 15 amino acids. Between the trimmed V and J ends, which lost 0 bases and 2 bases, there was a span of 9 bases. Germline loops: CDR1 SGDLS, CDR2 YYNGEE. The CDR3 reads CASSVAGTPGNTIYF. In nucleotides, the CDR3 is TGTGCCAGCAGCGTAGCAGGCACTCCTGGAAACACCATATATTTT.